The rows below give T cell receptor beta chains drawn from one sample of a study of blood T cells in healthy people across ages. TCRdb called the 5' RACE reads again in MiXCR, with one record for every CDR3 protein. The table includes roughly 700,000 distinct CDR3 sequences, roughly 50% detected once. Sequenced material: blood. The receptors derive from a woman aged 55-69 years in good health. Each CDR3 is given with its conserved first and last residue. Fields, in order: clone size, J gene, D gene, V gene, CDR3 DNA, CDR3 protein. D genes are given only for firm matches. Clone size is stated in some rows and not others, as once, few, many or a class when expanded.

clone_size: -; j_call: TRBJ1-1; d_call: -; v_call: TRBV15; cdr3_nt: TGTGCCACCAGCAGAGGGGAGGACCTTGAAGCTTTCTTT; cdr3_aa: CATSRGEDLEAFF
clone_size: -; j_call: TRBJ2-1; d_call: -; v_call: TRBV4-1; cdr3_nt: TGCGCCAGCAGCCCGAGCAGGGACGGAGGGTACAATGAGCAGTTCTTC; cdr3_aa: CASSPSRDGGYNEQFF
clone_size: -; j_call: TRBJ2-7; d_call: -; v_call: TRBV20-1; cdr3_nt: TGCAGTGCTAGAGGGGACAACTCCTACGAGCAGTACTTC; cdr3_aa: CSARGDNSYEQYF
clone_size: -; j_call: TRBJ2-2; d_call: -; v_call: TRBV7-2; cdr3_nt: TGTGCCAGCAGCCCAGGGTGGGGAGCCGGGGAGCTGTTTTTT; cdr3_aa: CASSPGWGAGELFF
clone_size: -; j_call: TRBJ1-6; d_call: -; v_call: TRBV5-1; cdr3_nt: TGCGCCAGCAGCTTGGTTTGGACAGAGTATAATTCACCCCTCCACTTT; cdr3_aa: CASSLVWTEYNSPLHF
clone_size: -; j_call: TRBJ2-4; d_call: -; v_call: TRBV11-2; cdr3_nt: TGTGCCAGCAGCTTAAAGCCAGGCAACATTCAGTACTTC; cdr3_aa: CASSLKPGNIQYF
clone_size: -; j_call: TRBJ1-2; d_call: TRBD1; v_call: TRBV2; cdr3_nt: TGCGCCAGCAGCTCCAACAGGGGGCTCAACTATGGCTACACCTTC; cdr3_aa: CASSSNRGLNYGYTF
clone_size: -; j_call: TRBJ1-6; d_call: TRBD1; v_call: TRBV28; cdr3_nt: TGTGCCAGCAGTTTAAGGACAGGGGTAAATTCACCCCTCCACTTT; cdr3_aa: CASSLRTGVNSPLHF
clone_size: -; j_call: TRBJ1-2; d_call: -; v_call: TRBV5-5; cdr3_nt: TGTGCCAGCAGCCCCACGACAGCTAACTATGGCTACACCTTC; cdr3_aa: CASSPTTANYGYTF
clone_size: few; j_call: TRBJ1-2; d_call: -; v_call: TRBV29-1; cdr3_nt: TGCAGCGTTAGAGACCAGGGCTATGGCTACACCTTC; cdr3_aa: CSVRDQGYGYTF
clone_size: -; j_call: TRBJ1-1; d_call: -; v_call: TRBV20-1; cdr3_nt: TGCAGTGCTAGAGATCTAGTTTCGAGGGCCATGAACACTGAAGCTTTCTTT; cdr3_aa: CSARDLVSRAMNTEAFF
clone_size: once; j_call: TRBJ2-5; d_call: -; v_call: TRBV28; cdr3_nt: TGTGCCAGCGAGGCAAGCAAAGAGACCCAGTACTTC; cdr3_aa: CASEASKETQYF
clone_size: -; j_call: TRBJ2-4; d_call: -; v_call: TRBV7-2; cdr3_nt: TGTGCCAGCAGCTTAGTGGTGGGGGGAGGCCCCAAAAACATTCAGTACTTC; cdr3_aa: CASSLVVGGGPKNIQYF
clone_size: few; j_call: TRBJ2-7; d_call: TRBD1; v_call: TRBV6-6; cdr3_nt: TGTGCCACCACCTTCAGGGGGAACGAGCAGTACTTC; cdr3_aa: CATTFRGNEQYF
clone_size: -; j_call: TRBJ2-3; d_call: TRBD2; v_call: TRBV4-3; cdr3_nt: TGCGCCAGCAGCCAAGGCACTAGCGGGAGGGTCGCGGATACGCAGTATTTT; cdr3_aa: CASSQGTSGRVADTQYF
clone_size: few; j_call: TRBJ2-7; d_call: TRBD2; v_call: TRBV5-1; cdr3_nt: TGCGCCAGCAGCTTCGGGACTAGCGGGATCGAGCAGTACTTC; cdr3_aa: CASSFGTSGIEQYF
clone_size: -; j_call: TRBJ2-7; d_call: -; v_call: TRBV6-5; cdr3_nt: TGTGCCAGCACAAGGCGGGACAGTTCCTACGAGCAGTACTTC; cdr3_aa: CASTRRDSSYEQYF
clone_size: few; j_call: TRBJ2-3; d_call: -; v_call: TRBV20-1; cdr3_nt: TGCAGTGCTGGGTTAGCGGACCCGGGAGATACGCAGTATTTT; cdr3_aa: CSAGLADPGDTQYF
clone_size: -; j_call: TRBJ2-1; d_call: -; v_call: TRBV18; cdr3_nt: TGTGCCAGCTCACCACGCCTGGGGGCAGGCTACAATGAGCAGTTCTTC; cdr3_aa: CASSPRLGAGYNEQFF
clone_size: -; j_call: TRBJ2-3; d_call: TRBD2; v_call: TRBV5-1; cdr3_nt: TGCGCCAGCATCCCGGGACTAGCGGGAAGCCTAGGAGCAGATACGCAGTATTTT; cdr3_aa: CASIPGLAGSLGADTQYF
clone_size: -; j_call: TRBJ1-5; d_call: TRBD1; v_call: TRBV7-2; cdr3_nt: TGTGCCAGCAGCGCCGACAGGGTCTACCAGCCCCAGCATTTT; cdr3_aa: CASSADRVYQPQHF
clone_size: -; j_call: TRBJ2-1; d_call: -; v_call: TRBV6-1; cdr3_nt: TGTGCCAGCAGATCGGGGGGCGGGGCCGGGAATAAGCAGTTCTTC; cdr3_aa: CASRSGGGAGNKQFF
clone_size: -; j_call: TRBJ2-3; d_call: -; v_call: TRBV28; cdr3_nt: TGTGCCAGCAGCCAGGGAGGGGGGACAGATACGCAGTATTTT; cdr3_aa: CASSQGGGTDTQYF
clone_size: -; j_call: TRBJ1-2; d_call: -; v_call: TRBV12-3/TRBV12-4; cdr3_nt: TGTGCCAGCAGCCTTTCGTCCTGGTATGGCTACACCTTC; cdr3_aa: CASSLSSWYGYTF
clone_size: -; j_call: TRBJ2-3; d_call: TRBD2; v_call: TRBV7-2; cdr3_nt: TGTGCCAGCAGCCAGACTAGCGGGAGAGTAGATACGCAGTATTTT; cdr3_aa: CASSQTSGRVDTQYF
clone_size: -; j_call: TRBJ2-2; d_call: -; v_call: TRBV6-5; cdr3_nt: TGTGCCAGTTCGAGGATTCTTGCCGGGGAGCAGTTTTTT; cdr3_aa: CASSRILAGEQFF
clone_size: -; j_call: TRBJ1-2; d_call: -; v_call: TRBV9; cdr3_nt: TGTGCCAGCAGTCTTAAACAGGGTGACTATGGCTACACCTTC; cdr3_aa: CASSLKQGDYGYTF
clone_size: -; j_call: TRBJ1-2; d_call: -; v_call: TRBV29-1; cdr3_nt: TGCAGCGCCCCCCGGACAGCTAACTATGGCTACACCTTC; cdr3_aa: CSAPRTANYGYTF
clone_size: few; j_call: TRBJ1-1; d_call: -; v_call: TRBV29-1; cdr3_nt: TGCAGCGTTTTCAGGGGATCTAACACTGAAGCTTTCTTT; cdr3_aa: CSVFRGSNTEAFF
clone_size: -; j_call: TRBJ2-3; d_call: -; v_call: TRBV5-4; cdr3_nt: TGTGCCAGCCTCCGGGACGCCGATACAGATACGCAGTATTTT; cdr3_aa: CASLRDADTDTQYF
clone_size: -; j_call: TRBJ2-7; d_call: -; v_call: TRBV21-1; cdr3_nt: TGTGCCAGCAGCCTCCGGACAGTACCTACCGAGCAGTACTTC; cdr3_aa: CASSLRTVPTEQYF
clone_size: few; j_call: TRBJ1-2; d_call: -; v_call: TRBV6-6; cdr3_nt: TGTGCCAGCAGCATGACAGGCGGAGGCTACACCTTC; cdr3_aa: CASSMTGGGYTF
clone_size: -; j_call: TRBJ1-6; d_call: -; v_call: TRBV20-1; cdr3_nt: TGCAGTGCTAGAGATCACATTGAGGGTTCCTATAATTCACCCCTCCACTTT; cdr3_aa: CSARDHIEGSYNSPLHF
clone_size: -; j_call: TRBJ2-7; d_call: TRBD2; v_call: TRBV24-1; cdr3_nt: TGTGCCACCAGTGATTCACGGGAGGGCTTCTACGAGCAGTACTTC; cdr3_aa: CATSDSREGFYEQYF
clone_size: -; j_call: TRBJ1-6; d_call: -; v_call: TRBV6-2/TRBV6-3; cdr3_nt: TGTGCCAGCAGCCCACAGAAGGGATCACCCCTCCACTTT; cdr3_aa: CASSPQKGSPLHF
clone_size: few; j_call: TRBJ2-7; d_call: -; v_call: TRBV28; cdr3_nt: TGTGCCAGCAGTATACAGGGTTACGAGCAGTACTTC; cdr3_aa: CASSIQGYEQYF
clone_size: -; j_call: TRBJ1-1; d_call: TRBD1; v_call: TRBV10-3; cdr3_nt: TGTGCCATCAGTGAGTCGACAGGGGCCACTGAAGCTTTCTTT; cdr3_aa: CAISESTGATEAFF
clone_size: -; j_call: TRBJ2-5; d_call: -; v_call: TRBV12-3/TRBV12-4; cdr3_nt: TGTGCCAGCAGTTTAGGGCGCGGGGGCGACTCACAAGAGACCCAGTACTTC; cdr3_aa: CASSLGRGGDSQETQYF
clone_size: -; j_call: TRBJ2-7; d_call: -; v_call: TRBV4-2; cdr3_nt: TGTGCCAGCAGCCAAGAGCGGAGCTACAATGAGCAGTACTTC; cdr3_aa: CASSQERSYNEQYF